The 5 T cell receptor beta chains reported below all come from one sample, sequenced in a study of T cell responses to AZD1222 COVID-19 vaccine. The method was immunoSEQ multiplex PCR; TCRdb's version includes in-frame clones alone and lacks a portion of them. The sample includes more than 85,000 clones, about nine tenths of them seen just once. The sequences come from peripheral blood, collected on day 0 of AZD1222 vaccination. These receptors came from an adult in good health.

V usage is TRBV3-1 (or the pseudogene TRBV3-2) and J usage is TRBJ2-7; TRBD2 agrees at 9 bases. This CDR3 region has 14 residues. V lost 0 bases and J lost 7; bases outside the gene matches: 4. Germline CDR1 LGHDT, CDR2 YNNKEL (reference sequence). The CDR3 sequence: CASSQEGLAGEQYF. In nucleotides, the CDR3 is TGTGCCAGCAGCCAAGAAGGGCTAGCGGGGGAGCAGTACTTC.

V usage is TRBV2 and J usage is TRBJ1-6, with D unclear. The ends were cut back, 7 bases at V and 6 bases at J, with 13 bases in the middle. The CDR3 contains 14 residues. CDR1 and CDR2 from the germline V gene are SNHLY and FYNNEI. The CDR3 coding sequence is TGTGCCAGCAATCGACGCGGCCCTAATTCACCCCTCCACTTT. Its protein is CASNRRGPNSPLHF.

The gene calls are TRBV5-8 and TRBJ1-2, with 8 bases lining up with TRBD1. The CDR3 covers 15 residues. Germline loops: CDR1 SGHTS, CDR2 YDEGEE. Trimming took 0 bases from V and 3 from J; bases not matched to a gene: 4. The CDR3 DNA reads TGTGCCAGCAGCTTGGGGACAGGGCAGGACTATGGCTACACCTTC. This translates into CASSLGTGQDYGYTF.

This sequence joins TRBV7-6 and TRBJ2-2; 7 bases are shared with TRBD1. The CDR3 has 15 amino acids. Per germline, CDR1 SGHVS and CDR2 FNYEAQ. V trimming: 5 bases; J trimming: 4 bases; junction bases outside the gene matches: 7. Here the CDR3 DNA reads TGTGCCAGCAGCGGGAGACAGGGTGCCACCGGGGAGCTGTTTTTT. Amino acids: CASSGRQGATGELFF.

The rearrangement links TRBV7-7 to TRBJ2-5, with D uncertain. The V end lost 1 base, the J end lost 5 bases, and 5 bases lay between the germline ends. Germline V gene sequence: CDR1 SSHAT, CDR2 FNYEAQ (reference sequence). The length of the CDR3 is 12 residues. CDR3 region: CASSLDGETQYF. CDR3 bases: TGTGCCAGCAGCTTAGATGGGGAGACCCAGTACTTC.